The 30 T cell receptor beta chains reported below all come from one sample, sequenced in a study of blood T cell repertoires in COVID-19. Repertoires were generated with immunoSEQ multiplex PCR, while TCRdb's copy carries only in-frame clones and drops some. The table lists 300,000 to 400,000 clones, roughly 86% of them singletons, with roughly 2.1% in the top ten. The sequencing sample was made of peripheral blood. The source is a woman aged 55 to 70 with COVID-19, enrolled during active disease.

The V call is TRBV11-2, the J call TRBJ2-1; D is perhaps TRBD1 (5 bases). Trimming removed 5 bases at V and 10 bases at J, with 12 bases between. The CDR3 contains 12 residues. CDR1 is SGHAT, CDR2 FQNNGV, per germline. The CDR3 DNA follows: TGTGCCAGCAGCCGCTACAGGAAAGAGCAGTTCTTC. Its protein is CASSRYRKEQFF.

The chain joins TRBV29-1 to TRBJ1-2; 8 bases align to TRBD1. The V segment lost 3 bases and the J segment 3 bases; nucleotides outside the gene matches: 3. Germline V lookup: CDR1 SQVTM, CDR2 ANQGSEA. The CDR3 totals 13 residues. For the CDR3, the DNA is TGCAGCGTTGAGACAGGGGAGGACTATGGCTACACCTTC. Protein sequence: CSVETGEDYGYTF.

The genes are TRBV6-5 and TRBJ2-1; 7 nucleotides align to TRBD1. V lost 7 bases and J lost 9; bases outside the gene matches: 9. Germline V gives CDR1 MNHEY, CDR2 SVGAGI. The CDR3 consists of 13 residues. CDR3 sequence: CASTRQGEGEQFF. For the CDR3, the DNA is TGTGCCAGCACTCGACAGGGTGAGGGTGAGCAGTTCTTC.

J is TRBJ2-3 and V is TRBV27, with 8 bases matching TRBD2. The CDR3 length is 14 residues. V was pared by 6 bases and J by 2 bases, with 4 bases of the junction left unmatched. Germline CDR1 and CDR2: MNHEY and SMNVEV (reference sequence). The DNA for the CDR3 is TGTGCCAGCAGGCAGCGGGGGACCACAGATACGCAGTATTTT. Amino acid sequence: CASRQRGTTDTQYF.

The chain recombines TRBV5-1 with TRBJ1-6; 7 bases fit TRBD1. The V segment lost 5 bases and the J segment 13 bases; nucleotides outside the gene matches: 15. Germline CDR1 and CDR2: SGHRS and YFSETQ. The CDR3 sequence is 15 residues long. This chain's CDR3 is CASRVVGTEGDPLHF. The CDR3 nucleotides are TGCGCCAGCAGAGTGGTCGGGACAGAAGGGGACCCCCTCCACTTT.

The CDR3 is CASSQGGVGLPLVTQYF. The CDR3 coding sequence is TGTGCCAGCAGCCAAGGGGGGGTAGGGCTCCCTTTGGTTACGCAGTATTTT. The V call is TRBV4-2, the J call TRBJ2-3; maybe TRBD2 (6 bases). This CDR3 spans 17 amino acids. Germline V gene data show CDR1 as LGHNA and CDR2 as YNFKEQ. V lost 1 base to trimming and J lost 8 bases, with 22 bases between them.

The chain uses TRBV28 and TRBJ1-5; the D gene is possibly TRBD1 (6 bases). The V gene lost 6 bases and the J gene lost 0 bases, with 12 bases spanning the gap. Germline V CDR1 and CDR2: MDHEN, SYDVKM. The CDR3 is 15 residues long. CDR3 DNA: TGTGCCAGCAGCACAGGGTTTTATAGCAATCAGCCCCAGCATTTT. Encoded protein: CASSTGFYSNQPQHF. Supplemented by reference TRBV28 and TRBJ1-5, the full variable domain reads DVKVTQSSRYLVKRTGEKVFLECVQDMDHENMFWYRQDPGLGLRLIYFSYDVKMKEKGDIPEGYSVSREKKERFSLILESASTNQTSMYLCASSTGFYSNQPQHFGDGTRLSIL.

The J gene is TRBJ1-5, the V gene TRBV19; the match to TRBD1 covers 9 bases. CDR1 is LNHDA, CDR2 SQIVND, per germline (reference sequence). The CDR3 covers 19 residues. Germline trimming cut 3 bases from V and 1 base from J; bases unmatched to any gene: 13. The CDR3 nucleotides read TGTGCCAGTAGTATGAGACTTACAGGGGGCCCTGGGAGCAATCAGCCCCAGCATTTT. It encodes CASSMRLTGGPGSNQPQHF.

In DNA, the CDR3 is TGTGCCAGCAGCCAAGATCGGGGTAAGGGAAATCAGCCCCAGCATTTT. Its translation: CASSQDRGKGNQPQHF. V and J are TRBV3-1 (or the pseudogene TRBV3-2) and TRBJ1-5; D gene unclear. The germline V and J ends were trimmed by 0 bases and 4 bases, with 13 bases remaining between them. The CDR3 length is 16 residues. CDR1 is LGHDT and CDR2 is YNNKEL in the germline V gene (reference sequence).

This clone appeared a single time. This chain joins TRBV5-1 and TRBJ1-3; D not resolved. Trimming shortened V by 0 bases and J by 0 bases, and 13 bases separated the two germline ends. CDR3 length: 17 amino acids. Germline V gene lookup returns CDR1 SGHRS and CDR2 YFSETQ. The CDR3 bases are TGCGCCAGCAGCTTGGTCCCGGGGTACCTCTCTGGAAACACCATATATTTT. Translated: CASSLVPGYLSGNTIYF.

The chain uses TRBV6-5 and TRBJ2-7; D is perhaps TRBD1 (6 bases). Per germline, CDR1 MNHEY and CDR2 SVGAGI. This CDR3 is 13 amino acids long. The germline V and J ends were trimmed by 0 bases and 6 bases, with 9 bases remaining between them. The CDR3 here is CASSYSHRAEQYF. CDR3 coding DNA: TGTGCCAGCAGTTACTCTCACAGGGCCGAGCAGTACTTC.

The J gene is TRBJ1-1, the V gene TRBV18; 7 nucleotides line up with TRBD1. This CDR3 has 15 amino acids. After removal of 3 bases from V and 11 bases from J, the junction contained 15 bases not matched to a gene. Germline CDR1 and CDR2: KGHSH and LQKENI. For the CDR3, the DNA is TGTGCCAGCTCACCTAAAGGTCTCATGGGACAGACGGCTTTCTTT. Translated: CASSPKGLMGQTAFF.

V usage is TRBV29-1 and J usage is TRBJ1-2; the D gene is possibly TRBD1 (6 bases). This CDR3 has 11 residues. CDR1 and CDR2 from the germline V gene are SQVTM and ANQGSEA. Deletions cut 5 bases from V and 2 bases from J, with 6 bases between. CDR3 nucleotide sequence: TGCAGCGTTACAGGGAACTATGGCTACACCTTC. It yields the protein CSVTGNYGYTF.

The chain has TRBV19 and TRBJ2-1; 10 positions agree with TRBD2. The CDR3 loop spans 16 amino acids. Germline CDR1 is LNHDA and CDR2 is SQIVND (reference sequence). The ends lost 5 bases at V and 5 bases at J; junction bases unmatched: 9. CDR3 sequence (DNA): TGTGCCAGTAGTCGCCGTGGTAGCGGGGGGAACAATGAGCAGTTCTTC. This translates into CASSRRGSGGNNEQFF.

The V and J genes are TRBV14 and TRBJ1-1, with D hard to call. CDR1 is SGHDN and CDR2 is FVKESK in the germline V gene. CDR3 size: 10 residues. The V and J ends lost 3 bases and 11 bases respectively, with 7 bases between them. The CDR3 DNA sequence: TGTGCCAGCAGCCACGCTAGTGCTTTCTTT. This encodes CASSHASAFF.

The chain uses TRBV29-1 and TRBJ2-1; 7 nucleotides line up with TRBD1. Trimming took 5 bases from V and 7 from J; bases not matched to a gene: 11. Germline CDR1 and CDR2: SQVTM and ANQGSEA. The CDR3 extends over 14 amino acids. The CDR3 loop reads CSVSGDRAFNEQFF. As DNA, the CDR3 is TGCAGCGTTTCCGGTGACAGGGCTTTTAATGAGCAGTTCTTC.

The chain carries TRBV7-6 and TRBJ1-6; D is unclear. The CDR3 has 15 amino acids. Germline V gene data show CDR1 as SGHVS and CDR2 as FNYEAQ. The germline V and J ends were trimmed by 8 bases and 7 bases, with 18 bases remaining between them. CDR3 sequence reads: CASGDGKGLNSPLHF. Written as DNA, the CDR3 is TGTGCCAGCGGCGACGGGAAAGGTTTAAATTCACCCCTCCACTTT.

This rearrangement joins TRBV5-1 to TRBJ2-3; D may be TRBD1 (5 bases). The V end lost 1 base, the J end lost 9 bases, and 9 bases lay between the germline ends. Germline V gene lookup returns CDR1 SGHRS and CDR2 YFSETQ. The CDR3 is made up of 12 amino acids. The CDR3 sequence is CASSLTGETQYF. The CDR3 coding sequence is TGCGCCAGCAGCTTGACAGGTGAGACGCAGTATTTT.

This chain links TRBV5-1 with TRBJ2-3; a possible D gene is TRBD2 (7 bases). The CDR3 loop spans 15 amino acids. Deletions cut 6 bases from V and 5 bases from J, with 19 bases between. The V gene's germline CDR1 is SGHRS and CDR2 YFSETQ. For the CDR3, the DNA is TGCGCCAGCAAGCGTGCGGGGGCCTCCATAGATACGCAGTATTTT. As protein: CASKRAGASIDTQYF.

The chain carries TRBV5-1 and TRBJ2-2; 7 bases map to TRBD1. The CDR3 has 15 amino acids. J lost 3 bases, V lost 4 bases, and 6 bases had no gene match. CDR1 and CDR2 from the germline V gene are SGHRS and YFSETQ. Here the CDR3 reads CASSPNRGDTGELFF. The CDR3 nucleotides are TGCGCCAGCAGCCCTAACAGGGGAGACACCGGGGAGCTGTTTTTT.

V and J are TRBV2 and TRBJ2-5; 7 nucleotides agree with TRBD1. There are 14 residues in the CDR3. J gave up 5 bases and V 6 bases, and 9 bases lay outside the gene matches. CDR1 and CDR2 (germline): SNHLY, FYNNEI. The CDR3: CASRAGQVGETQYF. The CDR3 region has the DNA TGTGCCAGCAGGGCCGGACAGGTCGGGGAGACCCAGTACTTC.

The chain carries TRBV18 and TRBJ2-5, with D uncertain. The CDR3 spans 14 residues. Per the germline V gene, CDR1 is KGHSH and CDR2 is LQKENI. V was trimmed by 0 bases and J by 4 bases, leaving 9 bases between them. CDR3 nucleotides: TGTGCCAGCTCACCACCGGCGAGCGTAGAGACCCAGTACTTC. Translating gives CASSPPASVETQYF. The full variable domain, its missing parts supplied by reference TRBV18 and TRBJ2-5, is NAGVMQNPRHLVRRRGQEARLRCSPMKGHSHVYWYRQLPEEGLKFMVYLQKENIIDESGMPKERFSAEFPKEGPSILRIQQVVRGDSAAYFCASSPPASVETQYFGPGTRLLVL.

CDR3 region: CASSTSGAVNTEAFF. In DNA, the CDR3 is TGTGCCAGTAGTACCTCAGGGGCTGTGAACACTGAAGCTTTCTTT. This chain uses TRBV19 with TRBJ1-1; possibly TRBD1 for D (6 bases). The CDR3 is made up of 15 amino acids. The ends were cut back, 4 bases at V and 0 bases at J, with 12 bases in the middle. The germline CDR1 and CDR2 sequences are LNHDA and SQIVND (reference sequence).

Here the CDR3 reads CASSPLGQGFHNEQFF. The CDR3 coding sequence is TGTGCCAGCAGCCCCCTAGGACAGGGTTTCCACAATGAGCAGTTCTTC. The gene calls are TRBV5-4 and TRBJ2-1, with 8 nucleotides matching TRBD1. With V trimmed by 4 bases and J by 5 bases, 11 bases remained unmatched. Germline-derived CDR1 and CDR2 are SGHNT and YYREEE (reference sequence). CDR3 length: 16 residues.

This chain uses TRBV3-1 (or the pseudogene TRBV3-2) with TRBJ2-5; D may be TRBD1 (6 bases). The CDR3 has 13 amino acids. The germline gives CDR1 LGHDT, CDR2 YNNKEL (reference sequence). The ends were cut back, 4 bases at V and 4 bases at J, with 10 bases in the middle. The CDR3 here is CASSPEDRETQYF. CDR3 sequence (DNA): TGTGCCAGCAGCCCGGAGGACAGAGAGACCCAGTACTTC.

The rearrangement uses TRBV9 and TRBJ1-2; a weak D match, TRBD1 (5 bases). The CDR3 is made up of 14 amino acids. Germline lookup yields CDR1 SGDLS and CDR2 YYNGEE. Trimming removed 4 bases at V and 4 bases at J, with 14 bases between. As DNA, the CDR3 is TGTGCCAGCAGCTTTGCTCAGGGAACCTATGGCTACACCTTC. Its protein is CASSFAQGTYGYTF.

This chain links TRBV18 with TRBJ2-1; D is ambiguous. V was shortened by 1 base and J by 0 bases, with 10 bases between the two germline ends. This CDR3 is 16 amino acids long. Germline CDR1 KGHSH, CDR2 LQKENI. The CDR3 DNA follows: TGTGCCAGCTCACCACGCGGAACGAGCTCCTACAATGAGCAGTTCTTC. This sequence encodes CASSPRGTSSYNEQFF.

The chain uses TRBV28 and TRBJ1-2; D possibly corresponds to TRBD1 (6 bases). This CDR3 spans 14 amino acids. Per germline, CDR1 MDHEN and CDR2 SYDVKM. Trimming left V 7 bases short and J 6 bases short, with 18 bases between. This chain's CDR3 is CASKGTGGGDGYTF. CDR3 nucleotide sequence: TGTGCCAGCAAGGGTACGGGGGGCGGTGATGGCTACACCTTC.

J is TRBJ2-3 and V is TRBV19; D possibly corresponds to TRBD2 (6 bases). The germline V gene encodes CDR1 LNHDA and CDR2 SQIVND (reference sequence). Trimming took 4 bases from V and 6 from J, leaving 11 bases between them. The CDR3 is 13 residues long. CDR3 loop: CASSTGLLDTQYF. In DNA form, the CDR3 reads TGTGCCAGTAGTACGGGACTTCTCGATACGCAGTATTTT.

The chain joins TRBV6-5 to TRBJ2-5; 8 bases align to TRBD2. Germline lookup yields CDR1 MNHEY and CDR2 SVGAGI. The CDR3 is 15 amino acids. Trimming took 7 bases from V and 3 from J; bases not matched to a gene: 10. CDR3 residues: CASTRFGGAEETQYF. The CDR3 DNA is TGTGCCAGCACTCGGTTCGGGGGGGCAGAAGAGACCCAGTACTTC.